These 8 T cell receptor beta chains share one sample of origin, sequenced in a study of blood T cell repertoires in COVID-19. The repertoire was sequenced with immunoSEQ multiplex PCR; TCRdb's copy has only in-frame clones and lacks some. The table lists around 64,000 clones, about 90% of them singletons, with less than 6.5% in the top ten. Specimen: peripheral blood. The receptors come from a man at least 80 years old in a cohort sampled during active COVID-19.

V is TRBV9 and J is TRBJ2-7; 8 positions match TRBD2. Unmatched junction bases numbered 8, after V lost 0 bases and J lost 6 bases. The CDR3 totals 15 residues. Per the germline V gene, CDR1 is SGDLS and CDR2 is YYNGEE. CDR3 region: CASSVGPAGVPEQYF. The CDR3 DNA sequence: TGTGCCAGCAGCGTAGGTCCAGCGGGAGTCCCCGAGCAGTACTTC. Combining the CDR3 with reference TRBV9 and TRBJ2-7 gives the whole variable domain DSGVTQTPKHLITATGQRVTLRCSPRSGDLSVYWYQQSLDQGLQFLIQYYNGEERAKGNILERFSAQQFPDLHSELNLSSLELGDSALYFCASSVGPAGVPEQYFGPGTRLTVT.

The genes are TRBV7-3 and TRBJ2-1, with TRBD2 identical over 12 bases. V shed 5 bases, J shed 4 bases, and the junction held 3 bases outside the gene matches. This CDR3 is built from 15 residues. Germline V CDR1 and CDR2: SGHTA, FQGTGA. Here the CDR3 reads CASSKLAGGYNEQFF. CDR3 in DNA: TGTGCCAGCAGCAAACTAGCGGGAGGATACAATGAGCAGTTCTTC. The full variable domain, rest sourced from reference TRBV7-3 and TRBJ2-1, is GAGVSQTPSNKVTEKGKYVELRCDPISGHTALYWYRQSLGQGPEFLIYFQGTGAADDSGLPNDRFFAVRPEGSVSTLKIQRTERGDSAVYLCASSKLAGGYNEQFFGPGTRLTVL.

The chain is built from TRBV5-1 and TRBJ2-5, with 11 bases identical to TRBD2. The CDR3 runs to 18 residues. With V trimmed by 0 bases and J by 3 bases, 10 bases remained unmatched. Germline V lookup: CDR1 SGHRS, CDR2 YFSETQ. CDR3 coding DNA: TGCGCCAGCAGCTTGGAAAGTACTAGCGGGAGAGCGAAAGAGACCCAGTACTTC. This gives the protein CASSLESTSGRAKETQYF.

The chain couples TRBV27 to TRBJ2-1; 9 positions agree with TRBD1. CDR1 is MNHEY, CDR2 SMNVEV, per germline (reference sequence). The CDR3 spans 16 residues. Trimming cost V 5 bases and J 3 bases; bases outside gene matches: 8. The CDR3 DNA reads TGTGCCAGCAGTCTCCGACCGGGACAGGGCTACAATGAGCAGTTCTTC. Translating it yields CASSLRPGQGYNEQFF.

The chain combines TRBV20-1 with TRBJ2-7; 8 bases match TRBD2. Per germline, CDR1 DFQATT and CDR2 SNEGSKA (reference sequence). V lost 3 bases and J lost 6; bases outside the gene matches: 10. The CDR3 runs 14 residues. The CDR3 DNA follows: TGCAGTGCTAGTTGGGGCGGGGGGTATGGCGAGCAGTACTTC. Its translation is CSASWGGGYGEQYF.

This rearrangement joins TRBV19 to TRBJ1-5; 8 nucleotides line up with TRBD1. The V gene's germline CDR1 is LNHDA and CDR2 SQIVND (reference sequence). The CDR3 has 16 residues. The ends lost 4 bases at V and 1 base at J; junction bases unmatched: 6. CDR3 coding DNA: TGTGCCAGTAGTAGTTGGACAGGGAAGAGCAATCAGCCCCAGCATTTT. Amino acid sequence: CASSSWTGKSNQPQHF.

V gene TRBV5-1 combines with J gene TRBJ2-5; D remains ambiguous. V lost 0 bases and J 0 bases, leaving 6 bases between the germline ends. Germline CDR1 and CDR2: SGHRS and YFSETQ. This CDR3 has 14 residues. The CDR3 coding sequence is TGCGCCAGCAGCTTGGTGTCCGACCAAGAGACCCAGTACTTC. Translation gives CASSLVSDQETQYF.

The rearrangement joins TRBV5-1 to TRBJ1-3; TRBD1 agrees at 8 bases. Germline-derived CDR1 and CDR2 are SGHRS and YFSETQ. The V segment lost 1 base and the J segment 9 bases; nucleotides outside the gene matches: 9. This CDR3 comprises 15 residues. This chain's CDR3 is CASSLSGQGRGTIYF. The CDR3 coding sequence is TGCGCCAGCAGCTTGTCTGGACAGGGTCGGGGCACCATATATTTT.